Detailed here is one T cell receptor beta chain. Some clones are missing from TCRdb's copy, which holds only in-frame ones; the method was immunoSEQ multiplex PCR. The sample yields around 140,000 clones, roughly 88% seen once. Germline V CDR1 and CDR2: SNHLY, FYNNEI. V trimming: 8 bases; J trimming: 7 bases; junction bases outside the gene matches: 10. The CDR3 has 14 amino acids. This record belongs to a study of blood T cell repertoires in COVID-19. This chain links TRBV2 with TRBJ2-7; 11 bases are shared with TRBD2. The specimen was peripheral blood. The sequence derives from a woman aged 45-60 years with acute or convalescent COVID-19. DNA of the CDR3: TGTGCCAGCCATTGGGGGAGGACTAGCGGGGAGCAGTACTTC. Translating gives CASHWGRTSGEQYF. Together with reference TRBV2 and TRBJ2-7, the CDR3 gives the full variable domain: EPEVTQTPSHQVTQMGQEVILRCVPISNHLYFYWYRQILGQKVEFLVSFYNNEISEKSEIFDDQFSVERPDGSNFTLKIRSTKLEDSAMYFCASHWGRTSGEQYFGPGTRLTVT.